The sequence of this TCR beta chain was determined in a study of T cell repertoires in cytomegalovirus infection. Turning to the study itself: CMV infection together with matching HLA type was indicated by public TCR beta signatures.

The study's findings and limits: Within the response measured ex vivo, HLA-C-restricted CMV-specific TCR beta clonotypes were dominant.

The V and J ends lost 0 bases and 6 bases, in that order; junction bases with no gene match: 11. Germline V CDR1 and CDR2: MDHEN, SYDVKM. The CDR3 totals 16 residues. About this clonotype itself: Its antigen remains unknown.

TCRdb re-analysed the reads in MiXCR, keeping a single row per CDR3 protein. The sample gives roughly 220,000 distinct CDR3 sequences, about 40% of which show up once; roughly three fifths is in the top ten. The sequencing here drew on CD8+ T cells from cultured PBMCs, taken from culture after CMV antigen stimulation. The sequence was obtained from a human donor in good health (CMV status not recorded). Some clones in this sample may be carry-over from other donors' samples. V is TRBV28 and J is TRBJ2-7; TRBD2 matches at 7 bases. DNA of the CDR3: TGTGCCAGCAGTTTATGCTATAAGGCGGGAGCCTGCGAGCAGTACTTC. Protein product: CASSLCYKAGACEQYF.